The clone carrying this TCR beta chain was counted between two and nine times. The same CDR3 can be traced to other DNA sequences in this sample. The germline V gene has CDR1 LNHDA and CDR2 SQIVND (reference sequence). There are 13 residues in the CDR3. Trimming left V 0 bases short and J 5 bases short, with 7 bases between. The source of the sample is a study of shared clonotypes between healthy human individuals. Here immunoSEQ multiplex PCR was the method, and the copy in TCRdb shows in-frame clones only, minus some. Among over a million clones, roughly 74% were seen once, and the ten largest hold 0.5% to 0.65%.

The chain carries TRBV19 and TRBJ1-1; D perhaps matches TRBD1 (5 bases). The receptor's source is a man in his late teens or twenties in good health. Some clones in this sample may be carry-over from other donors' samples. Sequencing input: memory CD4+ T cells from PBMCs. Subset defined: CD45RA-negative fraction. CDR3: CASSIDRGTEAFF. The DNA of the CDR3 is TGTGCCAGTAGTATAGATCGGGGGACTGAAGCTTTCTTT.